This T cell receptor beta chain was sequenced during a study of CD8+CD57+ T cells in acquired aplastic anemia. Study information: DNA from sorted CD4+ and CD8+ cells averaged around 3.2 ug.

This clonotype showed up many times. The antigen is undetermined. Regarding the study as a whole: Patients were compared with controls for CD8+ Simpson's diversity, and no significant difference emerged. Twenty-nine sequences, all CD8+ CDR3, were shared between patients and controls.

The J segment lost 4 bases and the V segment lost 4 bases, leaving 5 bases of the junction unmatched. Germline CDR1 is SGHTS and CDR2 is YDEGEE. The CDR3 loop spans 14 amino acids. For CDR3 and TCR beta VDJ profiling, genomic DNA was the template used. TCRdb called the reads again in MiXCR, with one record for every CDR3 protein. In the table there are about 420,000 distinct CDR3 sequences, 65% to 75% of which are singletons. The chain employs TRBV5-8 and TRBJ1-2; 9 bases align to TRBD1. This clonotype originated in a human donor in good health, serving as a control. Sequencing was performed on sorted CD4+, CD8+, or CD8+CD57+ T cells (not recorded which) from PBMCs. CDR3 protein: CASSGGQGGYGYTF. In DNA, the CDR3 is TGTGCCAGCAGCGGGGGACAGGGCGGCTATGGCTACACCTTC.